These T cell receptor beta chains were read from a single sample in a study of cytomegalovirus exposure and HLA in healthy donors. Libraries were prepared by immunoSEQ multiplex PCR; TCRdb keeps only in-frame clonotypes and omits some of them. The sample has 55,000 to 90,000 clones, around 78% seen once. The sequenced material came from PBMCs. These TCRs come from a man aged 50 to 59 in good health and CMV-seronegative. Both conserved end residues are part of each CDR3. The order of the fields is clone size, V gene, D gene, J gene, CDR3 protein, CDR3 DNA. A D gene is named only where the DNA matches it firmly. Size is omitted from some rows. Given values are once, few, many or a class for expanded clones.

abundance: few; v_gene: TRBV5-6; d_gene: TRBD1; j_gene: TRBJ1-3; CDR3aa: CASSLEGQGYGNTIYF; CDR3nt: TGTGCCAGCAGCTTGGAAGGACAGGGGTACGGAAACACCATATATTTT
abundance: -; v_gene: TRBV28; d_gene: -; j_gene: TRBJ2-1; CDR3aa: CASSPGWSMPNEQFF; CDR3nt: TGTGCCAGCAGTCCGGGATGGTCTATGCCAAATGAGCAGTTCTTC
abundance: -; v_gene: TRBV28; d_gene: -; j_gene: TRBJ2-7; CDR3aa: CASSQLTRTSEQYF; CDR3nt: TGTGCCAGCAGCCAACTGACTAGAACTTCCGAGCAGTACTTC
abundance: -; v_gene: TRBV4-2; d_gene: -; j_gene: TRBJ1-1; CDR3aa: CASSQEFGQLNTEAFF; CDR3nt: TGTGCCAGCAGCCAAGAGTTCGGACAGCTGAACACTGAAGCTTTCTTT
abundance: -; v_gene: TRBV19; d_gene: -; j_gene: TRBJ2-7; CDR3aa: CASSLTGSFEQYF; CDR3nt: TGTGCCAGTAGCCTGACAGGCTCGTTTGAGCAGTACTTC
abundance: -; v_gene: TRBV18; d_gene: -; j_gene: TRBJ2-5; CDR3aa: CASSPPGGETQYF; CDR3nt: TGTGCCAGCTCACCACCAGGGGGAGAGACCCAGTACTTC
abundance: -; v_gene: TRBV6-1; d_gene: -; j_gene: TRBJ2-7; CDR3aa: CASSGAFFYEQYF; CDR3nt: TGTGCCAGCAGTGGGGCCTTCTTCTACGAGCAGTACTTC
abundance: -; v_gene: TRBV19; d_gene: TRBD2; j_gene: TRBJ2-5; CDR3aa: CASSMGLAGVAETQYF; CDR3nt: TGTGCCAGTAGTATGGGACTAGCGGGAGTTGCAGAGACCCAGTACTTC
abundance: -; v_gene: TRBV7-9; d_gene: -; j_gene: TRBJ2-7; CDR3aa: CASSLALIVTDYYEQYF; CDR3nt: TGTGCCAGCAGCTTAGCGCTTATCGTGACAGATTACTACGAGCAGTACTTC
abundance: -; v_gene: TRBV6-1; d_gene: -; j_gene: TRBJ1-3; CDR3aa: CASRRSGGPGNTIYF; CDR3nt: TGTGCCAGCAGAAGAAGTGGAGGTCCAGGAAACACCATATATTTT
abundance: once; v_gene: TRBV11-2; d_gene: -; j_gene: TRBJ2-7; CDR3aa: CASSYNRISYEQYF; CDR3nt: TGTGCCAGCAGCTACAACAGGATCTCCTACGAGCAGTACTTC
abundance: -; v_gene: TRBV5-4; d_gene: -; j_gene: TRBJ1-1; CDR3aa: CASSLGGWGDTEAFF; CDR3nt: TGTGCCAGCAGCTTGGGGGGATGGGGGGACACTGAAGCTTTCTTT
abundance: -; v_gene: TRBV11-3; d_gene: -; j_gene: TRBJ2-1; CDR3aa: CASSLRGSSYNEQFF; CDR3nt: TGTGCCAGCAGCTTAAGGGGTAGCTCCTACAATGAGCAGTTCTTC
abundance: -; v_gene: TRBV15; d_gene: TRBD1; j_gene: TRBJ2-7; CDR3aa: CATSTKQGVRVYEQYF; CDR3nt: TGTGCCACCAGCACAAAACAGGGGGTGAGGGTATACGAGCAGTACTTC
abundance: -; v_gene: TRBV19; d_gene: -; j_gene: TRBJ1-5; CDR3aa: CVSREGTLLMGNQPQHF; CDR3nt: TGTGTCAGTAGAGAGGGTACTTTATTGATGGGCAATCAGCCCCAGCATTTT
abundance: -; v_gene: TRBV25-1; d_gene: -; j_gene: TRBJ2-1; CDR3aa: CASRGGASSYNEQFF; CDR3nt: TGTGCCAGCAGAGGGGGGGCCAGCTCCTACAATGAGCAGTTCTTC
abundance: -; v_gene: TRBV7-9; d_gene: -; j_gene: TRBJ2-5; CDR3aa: CASSSPVGGAETQYF; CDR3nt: TGTGCCAGCAGCTCCCCTGTGGGGGGGGCCGAGACCCAGTACTTC
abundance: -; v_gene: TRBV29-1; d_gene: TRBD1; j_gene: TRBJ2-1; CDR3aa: CSVETVGQGNNEQFF; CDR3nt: TGCAGCGTTGAAACTGTAGGACAGGGTAACAATGAGCAGTTCTTC
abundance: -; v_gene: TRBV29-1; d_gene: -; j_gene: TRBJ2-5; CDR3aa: CSARTAQETQYF; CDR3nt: TGCAGCGCAAGGACAGCTCAAGAGACCCAGTACTTC
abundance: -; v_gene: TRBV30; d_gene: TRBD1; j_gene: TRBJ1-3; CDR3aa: CAWSRDSKISGNTIYF; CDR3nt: TGTGCCTGGAGTCGGGACAGCAAGATCTCTGGAAACACCATATATTTT
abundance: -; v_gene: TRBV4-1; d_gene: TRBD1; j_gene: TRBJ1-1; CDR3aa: CASSQRTGWDTEAFF; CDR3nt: TGCGCCAGCAGCCAAAGGACAGGGTGGGACACTGAAGCTTTCTTT
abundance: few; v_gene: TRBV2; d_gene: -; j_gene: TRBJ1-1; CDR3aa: CASSEVGGLNTEAFF; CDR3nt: TGTGCCAGCAGTGAAGTTGGAGGACTTAACACTGAAGCTTTCTTT
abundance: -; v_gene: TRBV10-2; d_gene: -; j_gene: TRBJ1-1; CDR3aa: CASSEPGRGTEAFF; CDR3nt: TGCGCCAGCAGTGAGCCGGGCCGAGGGACTGAAGCTTTCTTT
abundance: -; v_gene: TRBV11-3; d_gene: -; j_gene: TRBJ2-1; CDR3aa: CASSLGGYNEQFF; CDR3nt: TGTGCCAGCAGTCTGGGGGGCTACAATGAGCAGTTCTTC
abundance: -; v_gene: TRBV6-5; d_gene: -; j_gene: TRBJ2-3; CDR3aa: CASTNPGADTQYF; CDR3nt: TGTGCCAGTACGAACCCCGGAGCAGATACGCAGTATTTT
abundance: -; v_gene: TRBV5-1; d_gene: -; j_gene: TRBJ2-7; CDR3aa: CASSLVGYEQYF; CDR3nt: TGCGCCAGCAGCTTGGTCGGCTACGAGCAGTACTTC
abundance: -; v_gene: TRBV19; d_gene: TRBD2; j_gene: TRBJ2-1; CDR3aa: CASTSAGLADNEQFF; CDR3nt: TGTGCCAGTACCTCCGCGGGACTAGCGGACAATGAGCAGTTCTTC
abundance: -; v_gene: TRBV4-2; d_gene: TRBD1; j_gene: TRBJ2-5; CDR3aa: CASSLSTGTGAETQYF; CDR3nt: TGTGCCAGCAGTCTATCTACCGGGACAGGGGCGGAGACCCAGTACTTC
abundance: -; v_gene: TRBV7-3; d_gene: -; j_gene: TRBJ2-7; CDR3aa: CASSPQVSSYEQYF; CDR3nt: TGTGCCAGCAGCCCCCAGGTCAGCTCCTACGAGCAGTACTTC
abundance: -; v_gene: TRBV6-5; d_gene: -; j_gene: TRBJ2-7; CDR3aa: CASSYGGDAPGQYF; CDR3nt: TGTGCCAGCAGTTACGGAGGGGATGCACCAGGACAGTACTTC
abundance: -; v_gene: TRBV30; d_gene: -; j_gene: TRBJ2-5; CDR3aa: CAWSPNRQSPGTQYF; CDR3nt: TGTGCCTGGAGTCCGAACCGACAGTCCCCAGGGACCCAGTACTTC
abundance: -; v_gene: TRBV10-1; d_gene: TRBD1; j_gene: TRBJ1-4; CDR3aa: CASSGADRAEKLFF; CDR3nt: TGCGCCAGCAGTGGAGCCGACAGGGCTGAAAAACTGTTTTTT
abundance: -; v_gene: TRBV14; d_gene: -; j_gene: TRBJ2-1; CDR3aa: CASSHWGVGFYNEQFF; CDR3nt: TGTGCCAGCAGCCACTGGGGGGTGGGATTCTACAATGAGCAGTTCTTC
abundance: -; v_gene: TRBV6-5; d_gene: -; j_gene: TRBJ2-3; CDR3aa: CASSYLGVADTDTQYF; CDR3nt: TGTGCCAGCAGTTACCTCGGGGTAGCGGACACAGATACGCAGTATTTT
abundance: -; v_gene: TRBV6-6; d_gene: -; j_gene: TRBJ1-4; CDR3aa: CASSYSEGYEKLFF; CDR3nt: TGTGCCAGCAGTTACTCGGAGGGGTATGAAAAACTGTTTTTT
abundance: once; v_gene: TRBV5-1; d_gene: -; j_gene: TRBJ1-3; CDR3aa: CASSSGQPWGNTIYF; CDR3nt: TGCGCCAGCAGCTCTGGACAGCCGTGGGGAAACACCATATATTTT
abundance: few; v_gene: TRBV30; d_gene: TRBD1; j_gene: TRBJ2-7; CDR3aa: CAWSVPGRGIYEQYF; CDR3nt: TGTGCCTGGAGTGTACCGGGCAGGGGGATCTACGAGCAGTACTTC
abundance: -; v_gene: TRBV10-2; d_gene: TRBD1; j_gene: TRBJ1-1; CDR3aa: CASSEQGDTEAFF; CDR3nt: TGCGCCAGCAGTGAGCAGGGGGACACTGAAGCTTTCTTT
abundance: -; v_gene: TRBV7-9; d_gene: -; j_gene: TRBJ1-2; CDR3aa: CASSPGTRIFYGYTF; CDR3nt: TGTGCCAGCAGCCCCGGGACACGCATTTTTTATGGCTACACCTTC
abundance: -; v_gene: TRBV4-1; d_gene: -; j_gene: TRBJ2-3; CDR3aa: CASSPNAQPGTSTDTQYF; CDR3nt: TGCGCCAGCAGTCCTAACGCCCAACCCGGGACTAGCACAGATACGCAGTATTTT
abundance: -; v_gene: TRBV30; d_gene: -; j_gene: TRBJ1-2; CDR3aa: CAANDGYTF; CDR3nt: TGTGCCGCTAACGATGGCTACACCTTC
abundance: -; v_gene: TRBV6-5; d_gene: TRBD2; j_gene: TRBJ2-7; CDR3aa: CASSYTSGRKREQYF; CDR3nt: TGTGCCAGCAGTTATACTAGCGGGAGGAAACGCGAGCAGTACTTC
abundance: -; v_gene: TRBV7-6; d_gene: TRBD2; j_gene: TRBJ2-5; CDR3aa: CASSMGTSGRIAYETQYF; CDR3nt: TGTGCCAGCAGCATGGGGACTAGCGGGAGAATCGCGTATGAGACCCAGTACTTC
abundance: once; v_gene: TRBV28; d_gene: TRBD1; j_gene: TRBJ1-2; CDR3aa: CASSSRKGQGNYGYTF; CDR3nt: TGTGCCAGCAGTTCCAGGAAGGGACAGGGTAACTATGGCTACACCTTC
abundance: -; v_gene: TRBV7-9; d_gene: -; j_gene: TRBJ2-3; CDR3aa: CASSFQSTDTQYF; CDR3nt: TGTGCCAGCAGCTTTCAAAGCACAGATACGCAGTATTTT
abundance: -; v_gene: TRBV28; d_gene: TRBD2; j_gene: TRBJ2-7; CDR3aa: CASSLLAGAGEQYF; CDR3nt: TGTGCCAGCAGTTTGTTAGCGGGAGCAGGAGAGCAGTACTTC
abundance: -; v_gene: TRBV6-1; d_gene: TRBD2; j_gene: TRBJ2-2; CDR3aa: CASSASGLTGELFF; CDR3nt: TGTGCCAGCAGTGCTAGCGGGCTCACCGGGGAGCTGTTTTTT
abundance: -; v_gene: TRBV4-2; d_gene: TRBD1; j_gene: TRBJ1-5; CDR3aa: CASSQERNRGGNQPQHF; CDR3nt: TGTGCCAGCAGCCAAGAGCGAAACAGGGGAGGCAATCAGCCCCAGCATTTT
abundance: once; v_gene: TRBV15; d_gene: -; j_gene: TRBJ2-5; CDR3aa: CATSRTGGGGETQYF; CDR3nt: TGTGCCACCAGCAGAACGGGGGGCGGAGGGGAGACCCAGTACTTC
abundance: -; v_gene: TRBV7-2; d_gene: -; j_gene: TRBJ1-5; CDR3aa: CASSLTLGEGQPQHF; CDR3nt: TGTGCCAGCAGCCTGACCCTGGGAGAGGGCCAGCCCCAGCATTTT
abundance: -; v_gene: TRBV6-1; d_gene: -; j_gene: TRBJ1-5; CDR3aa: CASSAGAPLQPQHF; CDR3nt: TGTGCCAGCAGCGCGGGGGCACCTCTCCAGCCCCAGCATTTT
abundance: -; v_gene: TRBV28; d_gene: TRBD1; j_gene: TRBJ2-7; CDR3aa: CASRPTGGYEQYF; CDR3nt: TGTGCCAGCAGACCTACAGGGGGTTACGAGCAGTACTTC
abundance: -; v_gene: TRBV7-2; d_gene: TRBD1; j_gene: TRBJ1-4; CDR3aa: CASSPGGVGTVREKLFF; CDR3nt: TGTGCCAGCAGCCCAGGGGGAGTCGGGACGGTTCGTGAAAAACTGTTTTTT
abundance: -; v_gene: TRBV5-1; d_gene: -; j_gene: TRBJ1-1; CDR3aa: CASSGSGVYTEAFF; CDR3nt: TGCGCCAGCAGTGGATCCGGGGTATACACTGAAGCTTTCTTT